A selection of T cell receptor beta chains follows, all from one sample in a study of blood T cell repertoires in COVID-19. Method: immunoSEQ multiplex PCR; TCRdb's copy keeps in-frame clones and lacks some. The sample has over 15,000 clones; approximately 85% are singletons. Sequenced input: peripheral blood. The source is a man aged 40-49 years with active or convalescent COVID-19. Each CDR3 is given with its conserved first and last residue. The order of the fields is CDR3 protein, CDR3 DNA, V gene, clone size, D gene, J gene, CDR3 length. D genes are given only for firm matches. Size values are once, few and many counts, or a class for expanded clones, and some rows have none.

CDR3: CASSRGTGTEAFF
DNA: TGTGCCAGCAGCAGAGGGACAGGGACTGAAGCTTTCTTT
V: TRBV7-9
size: -
D: TRBD1
J: TRBJ1-1
length: 13

CDR3: CASRLQGYHDYTF
DNA: TGTGCCAGCAGACTACAGGGGTACCATGACTACACCTTC
V: TRBV12-3/TRBV12-4
size: -
D: TRBD1
J: TRBJ1-2
length: 13

CDR3: CASSLFAGQDYNSPLHF
DNA: TGTGCCAGCAGTTTATTTGCGGGACAGGATTATAATTCACCCCTCCACTTT
V: TRBV27
size: -
D: TRBD1
J: TRBJ1-6
length: 17

CDR3: CASSPSPGQDETQYF
DNA: TGTGCCAGCTCACCATCCCCGGGACAGGACGAGACCCAGTACTTC
V: TRBV18
size: -
D: TRBD1
J: TRBJ2-5
length: 15

CDR3: CASSVDSNQPQHF
DNA: TGTGCCAGCAGTGTGGACAGTAATCAGCCCCAGCATTTT
V: TRBV6-4
size: once
D: -
J: TRBJ1-5
length: 13

CDR3: CASSSQRGAWEQYF
DNA: TGTGCCAGCAGCTCCCAGCGGGGGGCGTGGGAGCAGTACTTC
V: TRBV7-9
size: -
D: TRBD2
J: TRBJ2-7
length: 14

CDR3: CAWNKTGKGRNQPQHF
DNA: TGTGCCTGGAACAAGACAGGGAAGGGACGCAATCAGCCCCAGCATTTT
V: TRBV30
size: -
D: TRBD1
J: TRBJ1-5
length: 16

CDR3: CAWSIGPYNEQFF
DNA: TGTGCCTGGAGTATTGGGCCCTATAATGAGCAGTTCTTC
V: TRBV30
size: -
D: -
J: TRBJ2-1
length: 13

CDR3: CASSQELPPTGLAGVQYF
DNA: TGCGCCAGCAGCCAAGAGCTACCTCCGACGGGACTAGCGGGGGTCCAGTACTTC
V: TRBV4-1
size: -
D: TRBD2
J: TRBJ2-5
length: 18

CDR3: CASSHGQGSEKLFF
DNA: TGCGCCAGCAGCCATGGACAGGGTAGTGAAAAACTGTTTTTT
V: TRBV11-2
size: -
D: TRBD1
J: TRBJ1-4
length: 14